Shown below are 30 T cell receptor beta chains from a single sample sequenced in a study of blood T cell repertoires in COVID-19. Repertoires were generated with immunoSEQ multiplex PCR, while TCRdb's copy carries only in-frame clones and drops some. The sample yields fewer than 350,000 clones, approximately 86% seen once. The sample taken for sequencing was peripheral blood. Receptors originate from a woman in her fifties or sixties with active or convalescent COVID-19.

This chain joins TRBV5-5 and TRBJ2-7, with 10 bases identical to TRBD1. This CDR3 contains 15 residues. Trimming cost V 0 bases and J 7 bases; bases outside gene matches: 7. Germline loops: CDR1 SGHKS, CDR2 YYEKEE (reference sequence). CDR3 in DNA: TGTGCCAGCAGCTTGGGACCCTTGGGACAGGGGGAGCAGTACTTC. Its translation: CASSLGPLGQGEQYF.

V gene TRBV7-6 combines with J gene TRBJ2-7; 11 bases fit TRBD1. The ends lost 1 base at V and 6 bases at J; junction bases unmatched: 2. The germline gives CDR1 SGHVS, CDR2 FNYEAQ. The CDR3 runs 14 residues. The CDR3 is CASSLGGTGGEQYF. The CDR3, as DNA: TGTGCCAGCAGCTTAGGTGGGACAGGGGGCGAGCAGTACTTC.

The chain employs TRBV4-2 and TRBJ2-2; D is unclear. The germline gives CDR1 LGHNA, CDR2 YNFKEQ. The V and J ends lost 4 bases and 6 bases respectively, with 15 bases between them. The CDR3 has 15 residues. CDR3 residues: CASSLYLPSPGELFF. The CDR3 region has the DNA TGTGCCAGCAGCCTTTATCTACCTTCGCCCGGGGAGCTGTTTTTT.

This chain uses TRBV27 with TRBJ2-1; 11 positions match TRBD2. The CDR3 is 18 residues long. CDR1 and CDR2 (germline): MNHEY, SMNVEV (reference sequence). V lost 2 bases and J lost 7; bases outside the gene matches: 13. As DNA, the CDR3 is TGTGCCAGCAGTTTAATACTAGCGGGAGTTAATATGATGAATGAGCAGTTCTTC. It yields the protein CASSLILAGVNMMNEQFF.

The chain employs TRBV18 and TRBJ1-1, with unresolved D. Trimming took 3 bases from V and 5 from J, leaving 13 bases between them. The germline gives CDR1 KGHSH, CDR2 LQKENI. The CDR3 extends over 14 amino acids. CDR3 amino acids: CASSPAGGETEAFF. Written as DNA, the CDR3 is TGTGCCAGCTCACCTGCGGGCGGGGAGACTGAAGCTTTCTTT.

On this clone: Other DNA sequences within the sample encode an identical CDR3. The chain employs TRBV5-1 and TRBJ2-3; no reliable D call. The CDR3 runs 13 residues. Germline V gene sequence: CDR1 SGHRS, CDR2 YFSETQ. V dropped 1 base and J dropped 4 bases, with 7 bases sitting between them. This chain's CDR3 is CASSLRGADTQYF. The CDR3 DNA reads TGCGCCAGCAGCTTGCGAGGTGCAGATACGCAGTATTTT.

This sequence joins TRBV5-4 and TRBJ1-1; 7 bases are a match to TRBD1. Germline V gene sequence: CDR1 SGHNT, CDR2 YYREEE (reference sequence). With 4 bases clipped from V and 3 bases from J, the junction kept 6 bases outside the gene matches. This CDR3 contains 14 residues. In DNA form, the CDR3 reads TGTGCCAGCAGCCTACAGGGGTTGGACACTGAAGCTTTCTTT. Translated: CASSLQGLDTEAFF.

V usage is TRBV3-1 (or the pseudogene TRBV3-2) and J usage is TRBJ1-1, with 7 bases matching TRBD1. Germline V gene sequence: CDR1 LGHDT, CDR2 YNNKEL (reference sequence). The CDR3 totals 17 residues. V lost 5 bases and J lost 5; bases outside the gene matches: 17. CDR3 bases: TGTGCCAGCAGCTCCCTAGGGGGCTCTCCCGTGGGGACTGAAGCTTTCTTT. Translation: CASSSLGGSPVGTEAFF.

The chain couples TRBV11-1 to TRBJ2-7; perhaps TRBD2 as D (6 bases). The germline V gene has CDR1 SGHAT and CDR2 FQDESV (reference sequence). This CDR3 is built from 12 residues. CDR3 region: CGGTEVSYEQYF. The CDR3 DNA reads TGTGGAGGGACTGAGGTTTCCTACGAGCAGTACTTC. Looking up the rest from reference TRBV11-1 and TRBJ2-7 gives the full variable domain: EAEVAQSPRYKITEKSQAVAFWCDPISGHATLYWYRQILGQGPELLVQFQDESVVDDSQLPKDRFSAERLKGVDSTLKIQPAELGDSAMYLCGGTEVSYEQYFGPGTRLTVT.

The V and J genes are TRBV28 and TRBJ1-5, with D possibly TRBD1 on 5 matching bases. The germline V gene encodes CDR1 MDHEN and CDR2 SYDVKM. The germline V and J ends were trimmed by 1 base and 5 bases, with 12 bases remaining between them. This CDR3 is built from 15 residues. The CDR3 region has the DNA TGTGCCAGCAGTTTATCAGGGAAGGGCGATCAGCCCCAGCATTTT. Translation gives CASSLSGKGDQPQHF.

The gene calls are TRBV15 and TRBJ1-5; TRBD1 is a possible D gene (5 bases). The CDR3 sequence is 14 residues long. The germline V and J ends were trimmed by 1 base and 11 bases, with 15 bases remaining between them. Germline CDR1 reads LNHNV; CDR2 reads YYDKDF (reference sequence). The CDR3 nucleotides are TGTGCCACCAGCAGAGGGGGACTACCCGAGGCCCAGCATTTT. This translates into CATSRGGLPEAQHF.

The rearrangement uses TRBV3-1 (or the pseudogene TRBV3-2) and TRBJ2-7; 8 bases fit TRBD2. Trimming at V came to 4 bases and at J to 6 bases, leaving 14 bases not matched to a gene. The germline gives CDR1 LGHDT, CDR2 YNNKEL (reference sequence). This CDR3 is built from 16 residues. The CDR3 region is CASSPRLKSGRGEQYF. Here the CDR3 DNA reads TGTGCCAGCAGCCCCCGATTAAAGAGCGGGAGAGGCGAGCAGTACTTC.

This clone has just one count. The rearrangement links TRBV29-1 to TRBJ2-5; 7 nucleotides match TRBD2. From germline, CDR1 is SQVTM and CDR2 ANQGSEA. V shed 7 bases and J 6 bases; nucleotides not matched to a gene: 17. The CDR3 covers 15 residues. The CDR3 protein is CSAVNFRRERKTQYF. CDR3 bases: TGCAGCGCCGTGAACTTCCGGCGGGAGAGGAAGACCCAGTACTTC.

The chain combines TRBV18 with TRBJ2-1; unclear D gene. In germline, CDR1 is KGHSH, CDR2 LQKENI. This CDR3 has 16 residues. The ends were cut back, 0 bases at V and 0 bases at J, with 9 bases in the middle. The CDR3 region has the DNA TGTGCCAGCTCACCACCGGCAGATATCTCCTACAATGAGCAGTTCTTC. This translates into CASSPPADISYNEQFF.

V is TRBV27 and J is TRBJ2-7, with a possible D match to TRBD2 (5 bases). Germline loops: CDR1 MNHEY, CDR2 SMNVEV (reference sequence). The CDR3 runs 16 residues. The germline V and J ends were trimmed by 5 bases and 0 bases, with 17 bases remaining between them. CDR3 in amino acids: CASSHFAGSDSYEQYF. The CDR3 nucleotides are TGTGCCAGCAGTCATTTTGCGGGCTCAGACTCCTACGAGCAGTACTTC.

The CDR3, as DNA: TGTGCCAGCAGTGAGTGGGGGGGGAGTAGCAATGAGCAGTTCTTC. Translated: CASSEWGGSSNEQFF. The V gene is TRBV25-1, the J gene TRBJ2-1, with 7 bases that match TRBD2. V was pared by 3 bases and J by 6 bases, with 8 bases of the junction left unmatched. This CDR3 is 15 amino acids long. Germline CDR1 MGHDK, CDR2 SYGVNS.

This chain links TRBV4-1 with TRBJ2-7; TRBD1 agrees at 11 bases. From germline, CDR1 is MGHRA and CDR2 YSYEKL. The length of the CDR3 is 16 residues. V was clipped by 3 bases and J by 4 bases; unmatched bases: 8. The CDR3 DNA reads TGCGCCAGCAGCCAGACTCCGGGACAGGGGGTTTACGAGCAGTACTTC. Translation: CASSQTPGQGVYEQYF.

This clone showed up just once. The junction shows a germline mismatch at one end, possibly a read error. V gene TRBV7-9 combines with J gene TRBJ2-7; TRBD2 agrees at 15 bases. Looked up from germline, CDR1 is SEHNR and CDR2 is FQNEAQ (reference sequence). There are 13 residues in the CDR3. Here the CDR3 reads CASSLGTSGRPNF. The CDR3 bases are TGTGCCAGCAGCTTGGGGACTAGCGGGAGGCCGAACTTC.

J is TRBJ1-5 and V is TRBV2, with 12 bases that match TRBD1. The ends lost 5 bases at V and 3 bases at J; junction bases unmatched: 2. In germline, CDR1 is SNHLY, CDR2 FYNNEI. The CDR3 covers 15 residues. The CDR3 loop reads CASSLGQGANQPQHF. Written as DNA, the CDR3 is TGTGCCAGCAGTTTGGGACAGGGGGCCAATCAGCCCCAGCATTTT.

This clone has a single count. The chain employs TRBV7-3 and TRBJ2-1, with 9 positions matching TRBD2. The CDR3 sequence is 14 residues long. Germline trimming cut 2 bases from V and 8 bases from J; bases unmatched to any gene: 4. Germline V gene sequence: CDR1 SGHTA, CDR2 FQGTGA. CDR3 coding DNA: TGTGCCAGCAGCTTAGCGGGAGGGAGGGATGAGCAGTTCTTC. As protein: CASSLAGGRDEQFF.

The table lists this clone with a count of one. CDR3 DNA sequence: TGTGCCAGTACGAGGGGGATGGATAGCAATCAGCCCCAGCATTTT. It yields the protein CASTRGMDSNQPQHF. The chain is built from TRBV19 and TRBJ1-5, with D possibly matching TRBD1 (6 bases). Germline CDR1 LNHDA, CDR2 SQIVND (reference sequence). The CDR3 has 15 residues. Trimming took 7 bases from V and 0 from J, leaving 13 bases between them.

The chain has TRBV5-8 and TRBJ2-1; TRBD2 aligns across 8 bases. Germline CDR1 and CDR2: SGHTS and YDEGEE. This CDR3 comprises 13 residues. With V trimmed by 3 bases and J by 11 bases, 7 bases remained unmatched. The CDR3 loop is CASSSKRGLKQFF. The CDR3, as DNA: TGTGCCAGCAGCTCTAAGCGGGGGCTGAAGCAGTTCTTC.

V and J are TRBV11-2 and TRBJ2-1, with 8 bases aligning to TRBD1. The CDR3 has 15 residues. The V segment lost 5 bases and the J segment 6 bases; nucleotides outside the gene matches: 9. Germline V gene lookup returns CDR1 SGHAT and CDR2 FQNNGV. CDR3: CASSATGTGVNEQFF. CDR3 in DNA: TGTGCCAGCAGCGCAACTGGGACAGGTGTCAATGAGCAGTTCTTC. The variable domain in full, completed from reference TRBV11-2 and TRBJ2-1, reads EAGVAQSPRYKIIEKRQSVAFWCNPISGHATLYWYQQILGQGPKLLIQFQNNGVVDDSQLPKDRFSAERLKGVDSTLKIQPAKLEDSAVYLCASSATGTGVNEQFFGPGTRLTVL.

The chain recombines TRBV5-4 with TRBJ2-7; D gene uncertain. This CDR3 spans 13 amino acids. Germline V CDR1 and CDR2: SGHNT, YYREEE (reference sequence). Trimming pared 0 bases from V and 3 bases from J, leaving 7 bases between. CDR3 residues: CASSLDVNYEQYF. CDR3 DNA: TGTGCCAGCAGCTTGGATGTAAACTACGAGCAGTACTTC.

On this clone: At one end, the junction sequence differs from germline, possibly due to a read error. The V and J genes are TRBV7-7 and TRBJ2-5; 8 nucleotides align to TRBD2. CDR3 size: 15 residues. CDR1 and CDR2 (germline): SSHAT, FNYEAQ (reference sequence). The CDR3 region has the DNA TGTGCTAGCACAAAATCGGGGGGGCCCCTAGAGACCCAGTACTTC. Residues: CASTKSGGPLETQYF. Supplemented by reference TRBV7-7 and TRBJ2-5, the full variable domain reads GAGVSQSPRYKVTKRGQDVTLRCDPISSHATLYWYQQALGQGPEFLTYFNYEAQPDKSGLPSDRFSAERPEGSISTLTIQRTEQRDSAMYRCASTKSGGPLETQYFGPGTRLLVL.

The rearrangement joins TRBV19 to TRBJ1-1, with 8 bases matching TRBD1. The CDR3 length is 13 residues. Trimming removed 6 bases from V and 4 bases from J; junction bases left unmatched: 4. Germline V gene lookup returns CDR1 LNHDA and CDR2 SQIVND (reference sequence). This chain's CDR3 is CASRDRGGTEAFF. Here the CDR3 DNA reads TGTGCCAGTAGAGACAGGGGTGGCACTGAAGCTTTCTTT.

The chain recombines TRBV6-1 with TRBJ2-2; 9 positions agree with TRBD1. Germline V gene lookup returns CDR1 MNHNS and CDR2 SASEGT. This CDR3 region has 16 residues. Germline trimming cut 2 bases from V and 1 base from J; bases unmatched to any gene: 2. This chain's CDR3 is CASSERDRVNTGELFF. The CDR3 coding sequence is TGTGCCAGCAGTGAAAGGGACAGGGTGAACACCGGGGAGCTGTTTTTT.

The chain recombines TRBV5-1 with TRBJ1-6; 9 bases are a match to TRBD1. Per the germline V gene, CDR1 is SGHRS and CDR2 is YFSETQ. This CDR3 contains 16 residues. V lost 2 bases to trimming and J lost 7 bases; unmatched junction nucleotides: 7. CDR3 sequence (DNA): TGCGCCAGCAGCTTTTCCGGGACAGGGCTCAATTCACCCCTCCACTTT. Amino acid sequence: CASSFSGTGLNSPLHF.

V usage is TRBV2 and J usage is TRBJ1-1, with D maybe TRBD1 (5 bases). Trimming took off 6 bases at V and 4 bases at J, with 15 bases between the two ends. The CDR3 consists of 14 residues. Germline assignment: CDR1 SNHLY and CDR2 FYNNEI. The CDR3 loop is CASRGRWGGTEAFF. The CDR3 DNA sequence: TGTGCCAGCAGAGGTCGGTGGGGGGGCACTGAAGCTTTCTTT.

The CDR3 region has the DNA TGTGCCAGCAGCCCGGGTCAGAGAATTACCTATGGCTACACCTTC. Translating it yields CASSPGQRITYGYTF. This chain uses TRBV5-4 with TRBJ1-2; D gene ambiguous. The germline V and J ends were trimmed by 4 bases and 4 bases, with 17 bases remaining between them. The CDR3 has 15 residues. Per the germline V gene, CDR1 is SGHNT and CDR2 is YYREEE (reference sequence).